The rows below give T cell receptor beta chains drawn from one sample of a study of blood T cell repertoires in COVID-19. Data came from immunoSEQ multiplex PCR; TCRdb stores just in-frame clones and leaves some out. Of about 240,000 clones listed, roughly 83% were seen once; the top ten hold 9.6%. Sequenced: peripheral blood. These receptors came from an elderly woman with acute or convalescent COVID-19. CDR3s include the opening cysteine and the closing phenylalanine or tryptophan. The order of the fields is V gene, J gene, clone size, D gene, CDR3 DNA, CDR3 protein. D genes are given only for firm matches. Not all rows give a size; the values are once, few, many and, for expanded clones, a class.

TRBV6-1	TRBJ2-1	-	TRBD1	TGTGCCAGCAGTGAGATGGGACAGGGGTACAATGAGCAGTTCTTC	CASSEMGQGYNEQFF
TRBV19	TRBJ2-7	-	TRBD1	TGTGCCAGTAGTATTCCGGGACAGTCGTACGAGCAGTACTTC	CASSIPGQSYEQYF
TRBV30	TRBJ1-1	-	TRBD1	TGTGCCTGGAGTCTTCAGGGGGGCACTGAAGCTTTCTTT	CAWSLQGGTEAFF
TRBV7-2	TRBJ2-3	-	-	TGTGCCAGCAGCGCCCAGGGGACAGATACGCAGTATTTT	CASSAQGTDTQYF
TRBV7-2	TRBJ2-1	-	-	TGTGCCAGCAGCTTAGTGGACTTCTCCTACAATGAGCAGTTCTTC	CASSLVDFSYNEQFF
TRBV6-6	TRBJ2-2	-	-	TGTGCCAGCAGTTACAGGGGCGAGGAGCTGTTTTTT	CASSYRGEELFF
TRBV21-1	TRBJ2-7	few	-	TGTGCCAGCAGCCTCATCGAAGGGACAGATCACTACGAGCAGTACTTC	CASSLIEGTDHYEQYF
TRBV7-6	TRBJ2-1	-	-	TGTGCCAGCAGCTTAGTTCGATCTAGACAGAGCTCCTACAATGAGCAGTTCTTC	CASSLVRSRQSSYNEQFF
TRBV2	TRBJ2-7	once	-	TGTGCCAGCAATACCGACACCCACGAGCAGTACTTC	CASNTDTHEQYF
TRBV30	TRBJ1-3	once	-	TGTGCCTGGAGTGTCCACAGTTTTTTCTCTGGAAACACCATATATTTT	CAWSVHSFFSGNTIYF
TRBV4-1	TRBJ1-2	-	-	TGCGCCAGCAGCCAACTCTTCCAGGGAAAATCAGGCTACACCTTC	CASSQLFQGKSGYTF
TRBV5-4	TRBJ2-7	-	-	TGTGCCAGCAGCTTGGATGATTGGTCGCGGGCGCTAGGGGAGCAGTACTTC	CASSLDDWSRALGEQYF
TRBV29-1	TRBJ1-1	-	TRBD1	TGCAGCGTCGGACAGGGTGCATGGGCGGCTGAAGCTTTCTTT	CSVGQGAWAAEAFF
TRBV5-6	TRBJ1-5	-	TRBD1	TGTGCCAGCAGCGTACAGGGGAATCAGCCCCAGCATTTT	CASSVQGNQPQHF
TRBV5-1	TRBJ2-7	-	TRBD1	TGCGCCAGCAGCGAAACACAGGGGTCCCACGAGCAGTACTTC	CASSETQGSHEQYF
TRBV27	TRBJ1-6	-	-	TGTGCCAGCAGTTCGGGACATCGTAATTCACCCCTCCACTTT	CASSSGHRNSPLHF
TRBV5-1	TRBJ2-5	-	TRBD1	TGCGCCAGCAGCTTGGGGGCCGGGACAGGGGGCCGGGAGACCCAGTACTTC	CASSLGAGTGGRETQYF
TRBV7-2	TRBJ2-7	-	-	TGTGCCAGCAGCTTAGACAGGTCTGGCGAGCAGTACTTC	CASSLDRSGEQYF
TRBV7-2	TRBJ1-2	-	-	TGTGCCAGCAGCCCAGGACTTCCGGCCTGGGGTAACTATGGCTACACCTTC	CASSPGLPAWGNYGYTF
TRBV30	TRBJ1-2	-	TRBD1	TGTGCCTGGAGTGGACAGGGGGTTGGGGGCTACACCTTC	CAWSGQGVGGYTF
TRBV12-5	TRBJ1-2	-	-	TGTGCTAGTGGGTCCGATGGCCCTAGGCAGATCTTC	CASGSDGPRQIF
TRBV5-1	TRBJ2-3	-	-	TGCGCCAGCAGCTTCGTGGGCGGGCGCACAGATACGCAGTATTTT	CASSFVGGRTDTQYF
TRBV28	TRBJ2-7	-	-	TGTGCCAGCAGCCCCCTAAGCTCCTACGAGCAGTACTTC	CASSPLSSYEQYF
TRBV2	TRBJ2-7	-	TRBD2	TGTGCCAGCGTTGCCGGGACTAGCGCCGAGCAGTACTTC	CASVAGTSAEQYF
TRBV6-4	TRBJ1-6	-	-	TGTGCCAGCAGTGACTCGAAGGGCCCCTGGGAGGGATCCTATAATTCACCCCTCCACTTT	CASSDSKGPWEGSYNSPLHF
TRBV30	TRBJ2-7	-	TRBD2	TGTGCCTGGAGCCCTCCGGGGGGAGGCTACGAGCAGTACTTC	CAWSPPGGGYEQYF
TRBV29-1	TRBJ2-5	-	TRBD1	TGCAGCGTCCTGCGGGACAGGGCCCAAGAGACCCAATACTTC	CSVLRDRAQETQYF
TRBV28	TRBJ2-2	few	TRBD2	TGTGCCAGCAGTTTTACGGGGGGGATGGCCGGGGAGCTGTTTTTT	CASSFTGGMAGELFF
TRBV28	TRBJ1-2	-	-	TGTGCCAGCAGTTCCGTGACGCGGAGCTATGGCTACACCTTC	CASSSVTRSYGYTF
TRBV30	TRBJ1-1	-	-	TGTGCCTGGAGTCTACAGGGTCGGACTGAAGCTTTCTTT	CAWSLQGRTEAFF
TRBV19	TRBJ1-4	-	-	TGTGCCAGTAGTAGGGGGGGGGTTTTCGGTGAAAAACTGTTTTTT	CASSRGGVFGEKLFF
TRBV24-1	TRBJ1-1	-	-	TGTGCCACCAGTGTGGGGGGGGAGACTGAAGCTTTCTTT	CATSVGGETEAFF
TRBV10-3	TRBJ1-2	-	TRBD1	TGTGCCATCAGTGAGGGTAAACAGGGGGCGAACTATGGCTACACCTTC	CAISEGKQGANYGYTF
TRBV11-2	TRBJ1-1	-	TRBD1	TGTGCCAGCAGCTTGGGCGGGACAGGGGGCAGATGGAACACTGAAGCTTTCTTT	CASSLGGTGGRWNTEAFF